This passage covers 26 T cell receptor beta chains from one sample sequenced in a study of shared clonotypes between healthy human individuals. Using immunoSEQ multiplex PCR, the repertoire was profiled, and TCRdb retains in-frame clones only, with some absent. This table has 850,000 to 1,200,000 clones, 65% to 75% appearing once. The sample was memory CD4+ T cells sorted from blood. As to subset: CD45RA-negative fraction. These receptors were obtained from a man between 18 and 35 years old in good health.

As DNA, the CDR3 is TGCAGCGCCCTTGCCCTGGGACCTAACTATGGCTACACCTTC. It is translated as CSALALGPNYGYTF. V usage is TRBV29-1 and J usage is TRBJ1-2; D possibly corresponds to TRBD1 (5 bases). The V end lost 7 bases, the J end lost 0 bases, and 15 bases lay between the germline ends. CDR3 length: 14 amino acids. Germline lookup yields CDR1 SQVTM and CDR2 ANQGSEA.

This chain uses TRBV19 with TRBJ1-2; perhaps TRBD1 as D (6 bases). Germline CDR1 and CDR2: LNHDA and SQIVND (reference sequence). Trimming stripped 5 bases from V and 1 base from J, with 17 bases between. There are 16 residues in the CDR3. The DNA for the CDR3 is TGTGCCAGTAGTCTACGTAGGGGGGAGAATAACTATGGCTACACCTTC. Its protein product is CASSLRRGENNYGYTF.

The V gene is TRBV27, the J gene TRBJ2-1; D perhaps matches TRBD1 (5 bases). Trimming took off 5 bases at V and 5 bases at J, with 22 bases between the two ends. Germline V lookup: CDR1 MNHEY, CDR2 SMNVEV (reference sequence). CDR3 length: 17 residues. In nucleotides, the CDR3 is TGTGCCAGCAGTGACTTCAGGGTCAGGGCGTATCACAATGAGCAGTTCTTC. Its translation: CASSDFRVRAYHNEQFF.

This chain links TRBV29-1 with TRBJ2-2, with 9 nucleotides matching TRBD1. The CDR3 sequence is 12 residues long. Per the germline V gene, CDR1 is SQVTM and CDR2 is ANQGSEA. DNA for the CDR3: TGCGGGACTGGGACAGGGATCGGGGAGCTGTTTTTT. Residues: CGTGTGIGELFF.

The genes are TRBV25-1 and TRBJ2-5, with D possibly TRBD1 on 7 matching bases. The V gene lost 5 bases and the J gene lost 2 bases, with 12 bases spanning the gap. The CDR3 extends over 14 amino acids. In germline, CDR1 is MGHDK, CDR2 SYGVNS. The CDR3 protein is CASSPGGIQETQYF. As DNA, the CDR3 is TGTGCCAGCAGTCCAGGGGGGATTCAAGAGACCCAGTACTTC.

The gene calls are TRBV2 and TRBJ1-6, with D perhaps TRBD1 (6 bases). CDR3 size: 14 residues. Germline lookup yields CDR1 SNHLY and CDR2 FYNNEI. Trimming removed 4 bases at V and 6 bases at J, with 10 bases between. The CDR3 sequence is CASSGRGPNSPLHF. The CDR3 nucleotides are TGTGCCAGCAGTGGTCGGGGGCCTAATTCACCCCTCCACTTT.

The CDR3 protein is CASSYGTEPYQETQYF. CDR3 bases: TGTGCCAGCAGTTACGGAACAGAGCCTTACCAAGAGACCCAGTACTTC. V and J are TRBV6-5 and TRBJ2-5; D gene ambiguous. This CDR3 spans 16 amino acids. Germline-derived CDR1 and CDR2 are MNHEY and SVGAGI. Trimming took 2 bases from V and 0 from J, leaving 13 bases between them.

This clone was detected ten times or more. This chain joins TRBV5-1 and TRBJ1-1, with TRBD1 matching 7 bases. V dropped 0 bases and J dropped 7; count of bases not matched to a gene: 3. Germline assignment: CDR1 SGHRS and CDR2 YFSETQ. This CDR3 spans 13 amino acids. CDR3 DNA sequence: TGCGCCAGCAGCTTGGGGACAGGAATTGAAGCTTTCTTT. Translation: CASSLGTGIEAFF. The full variable domain, completed using reference TRBV5-1 and TRBJ1-1, is KAGVTQTPRYLIKTRGQQVTLSCSPISGHRSVSWYQQTPGQGLQFLFEYFSETQRNKGNFPGRFSGRQFSNSRSEMNVSTLELGDSALYLCASSLGTGIEAFFGQGTRLTVV.

This clone was seen ten or more times. At one boundary the junction diverges from the germline segment, which might be a read error. In DNA, the CDR3 is TGTGCCAGCAGGGAAGGGTGGACTGAAGCTTTCTTT. Protein product: CASREGWTEAFF. The gene calls are TRBV6-1 and TRBJ1-1; no reliable D call. This CDR3 spans 12 amino acids. In germline, CDR1 is MNHNS, CDR2 SASEGT.

This clone occurred a few times. The J gene is TRBJ1-2, the V gene TRBV18, with D possibly being TRBD1 (5 bases). The ends were cut back, 4 bases at V and 6 bases at J, with 12 bases in the middle. CDR3 size: 13 residues. Germline V gene lookup returns CDR1 KGHSH and CDR2 LQKENI. The DNA of the CDR3 is TGTGCCAGCTCACGCGAGGCAGGGAATGGCTACACCTTC. This codes for CASSREAGNGYTF.

This clone was picked up one time. A read error is likely here: a far larger clone is one base away. The sample contains more than one DNA sequence encoding this CDR3. The V gene is TRBV7-9, the J gene TRBJ2-7; D perhaps matches TRBD2 (5 bases). V shed 5 bases and J shed 0 bases, with 20 bases lying between them. Germline loops: CDR1 SEHNR, CDR2 FQNEAQ (reference sequence). The CDR3 has 17 residues. The CDR3 spells CASSGSTTSDSSYEQYF. Written as DNA, the CDR3 is TGTGCCAGCAGCGGATCGACAACTAGTGATAGCTCCTACGAGCAGTACTTC.

V and J are TRBV5-6 and TRBJ1-1; TRBD1 might be the D (5 bases). The CDR3 totals 13 residues. Germline V gives CDR1 SGHDT, CDR2 YYEEEE. The V end was cut by 4 bases, the J end by 7 bases, with 14 bases between. CDR3 bases: TGTGCCAGCAGCGTCAGGGTGCGACTTGAAGCTTTCTTT. This gives the protein CASSVRVRLEAFF.

The V call is TRBV18, the J call TRBJ2-7; D possibly corresponds to TRBD1 (5 bases). The germline gives CDR1 KGHSH, CDR2 LQKENI. The CDR3 totals 15 residues. V was trimmed by 0 bases and J by 6 bases, leaving 15 bases between them. The CDR3, as DNA: TGTGCCAGCTCACCACCGGCCAGGGTCGGAAGCGAGCAGTACTTC. This gives the protein CASSPPARVGSEQYF.

V and J are TRBV29-1 and TRBJ1-2; 8 bases agree with TRBD1. V was pared by 7 bases and J by 4 bases, with 8 bases of the junction left unmatched. The CDR3 is made up of 13 amino acids. CDR1 and CDR2 (germline): SQVTM, ANQGSEA. CDR3 in amino acids: CSDTGTGPYGYTF. For the CDR3, the DNA is TGCAGCGATACCGGGACAGGTCCCTATGGCTACACCTTC.

The V and J genes are TRBV29-1 and TRBJ2-1, with TRBD1 matching 8 bases. Germline V CDR1 and CDR2: SQVTM, ANQGSEA. The CDR3 totals 15 residues. J was trimmed by 7 bases and V by 3 bases; bases with no gene match: 11. The CDR3 here is CSVDRQGKTWNEQFF. DNA of the CDR3: TGCAGCGTTGATAGACAGGGGAAGACGTGGAATGAGCAGTTCTTC.

The CDR3 loop is CASSLTGIMNTEAFF. Written as DNA, the CDR3 is TGTGCCAGCTCCCTCACAGGTATCATGAACACTGAAGCTTTCTTT. V and J are TRBV18 and TRBJ1-1; TRBD1 might be the D (5 bases). This CDR3 is built from 15 residues. Trimming took 6 bases from V and 0 from J, leaving 14 bases between them. Germline values: CDR1 KGHSH, CDR2 LQKENI.

The chain recombines TRBV2 with TRBJ1-2, with D possibly matching TRBD1 (6 bases). Germline CDR1 is SNHLY and CDR2 is FYNNEI. The CDR3 totals 14 residues. The V end lost 3 bases, the J end lost 8 bases, and 16 bases lay between the germline ends. The CDR3 region has the DNA TGTGCCAGCAGTGACTACAGGGTGGGTCGAGGCTACACCTTC. Its protein product is CASSDYRVGRGYTF.

This clone was seen a single time. This chain joins TRBV5-4 and TRBJ2-7; 8 nucleotides align to TRBD1. Unmatched junction bases numbered 10, after V lost 4 bases and J lost 7 bases. The length of the CDR3 is 14 residues. The germline gives CDR1 SGHNT, CDR2 YYREEE (reference sequence). The CDR3 DNA is TGTGCCAGCAGCCAAGAGGACAGGGCCGGGGAGCAGTACTTC. It codes for CASSQEDRAGEQYF.

This clone has just one count. CDR3 sequence (DNA): TGTGCCAGCTCACCAGTAGTCGGGACGGTGAACACTGAAGCTTTCTTT. Amino acid sequence: CASSPVVGTVNTEAFF. V gene TRBV18 combines with J gene TRBJ1-1; D perhaps matches TRBD1 (5 bases). The germline gives CDR1 KGHSH, CDR2 LQKENI. Trimming left V 2 bases short and J 0 bases short, with 13 bases between. The CDR3 runs 16 residues. Complete variable domain (other parts from reference TRBV18 and TRBJ1-1): NAGVMQNPRHLVRRRGQEARLRCSPMKGHSHVYWYRQLPEEGLKFMVYLQKENIIDESGMPKERFSAEFPKEGPSILRIQQVVRGDSAAYFCASSPVVGTVNTEAFFGQGTRLTVV.

The chain combines TRBV4-3 with TRBJ1-5; perhaps TRBD1 as D (6 bases). Looked up from germline, CDR1 is LGHNA and CDR2 is YSLEER. Trimming left V 0 bases short and J 4 bases short, with 7 bases between. This CDR3 is built from 14 residues. Here the CDR3 DNA reads TGCGCCAGCAGCCAAGAACAGGGTAATCAGCCCCAGCATTTT. It specifies CASSQEQGNQPQHF.

This chain connects TRBV10-3 to TRBJ1-2; a possible D gene is TRBD1 (5 bases). This CDR3 is built from 13 residues. V gave up 6 bases and J gave up 8 bases, with 16 bases separating them. Germline V gene lookup returns CDR1 ENHRY and CDR2 SYGVKD. CDR3 residues: CAISDGTLGGYTF. The CDR3 DNA follows: TGTGCCATCAGCGACGGGACCCTGGGGGGCTACACCTTC.

As to this clone: Distinct nucleotide sequences in the sample also encode this CDR3. The J gene is TRBJ2-5, the V gene TRBV18, with D possibly being TRBD1 (5 bases). The CDR3 totals 13 residues. In germline, CDR1 is KGHSH, CDR2 LQKENI. Trimming stripped 2 bases from V and 1 base from J, with 5 bases between. CDR3: CASSPDSQETQYF. CDR3 DNA: TGTGCCAGCTCACCAGACAGCCAAGAGACCCAGTACTTC.

CDR3 in amino acids: CASSPGGSNYGYTF. CDR3 sequence (DNA): TGTGCCAGCAGCCCAGGGGGCTCGAACTATGGCTACACCTTC. The chain couples TRBV7-2 to TRBJ1-2; 8 positions agree with TRBD1. V was clipped by 5 bases and J by 2 bases; unmatched bases: 4. Germline lookup yields CDR1 SGHTA and CDR2 FQGNSA. This CDR3 is built from 14 residues. The variable domain in full, with the rest retrieved from reference TRBV7-2 and TRBJ1-2, is GAGVSQSPSNKVTEKGKDVELRCDPISGHTALYWYRQSLGQGLEFLIYFQGNSAPDKSGLPSDRFSAERTGGSVSTLTIQRTQQEDSAVYLCASSPGGSNYGYTFGSGTRLTVV.

The chain is built from TRBV7-9 and TRBJ1-1; maybe TRBD1 (6 bases). The germline V and J ends were trimmed by 2 bases and 3 bases, with 16 bases remaining between them. This CDR3 comprises 16 residues. The germline V gene encodes CDR1 SEHNR and CDR2 FQNEAQ (reference sequence). As DNA, the CDR3 is TGTGCCAGCAGCTTAACCCAAGGGGGGTCGCACACTGAAGCTTTCTTT. Encoded protein: CASSLTQGGSHTEAFF.

This chain connects TRBV7-9 to TRBJ2-1; 9 bases fit TRBD2. The germline gives CDR1 SEHNR, CDR2 FQNEAQ (reference sequence). J lost 2 bases, V lost 3 bases, and 8 bases had no gene match. There are 17 residues in the CDR3. As DNA, the CDR3 is TGTGCCAGCAGCTTCCTAACAGGGACTAGCCCCTACAATGAGCAGTTCTTC. It is translated as CASSFLTGTSPYNEQFF.

The V gene is TRBV5-8, the J gene TRBJ2-7, with 7 bases fitting TRBD2. The CDR3 contains 17 residues. Losses at the gene ends were 4 bases for V and 0 bases for J; bases not matched to a gene: 13. CDR1 and CDR2 (germline): SGHTS, YDEGEE. The CDR3: CASSPPPPSGNSYEQYF. Written as DNA, the CDR3 is TGTGCCAGCAGCCCGCCCCCCCCTAGCGGCAACTCCTACGAGCAGTACTTC.